Shown below are 17 T cell receptor beta chains from a single sample sequenced in a study of T-cell reconstitution after alpha-beta-depleted transplantation in children. Using unique molecular identifiers, the investigators prepared the TCRbeta library. MiXCR, run by TCRdb on the PCR reads, gives a single entry per CDR3 protein. The sample consists of approximately 490,000 distinct CDR3 sequences, roughly 10% of them appearing once. The sample consisted of PBMCs, taken before TCRalphabeta/CD19-depleted stem cell transplant. These receptor sequences come from a child aged 2 to 15 with inherited bone marrow failure, due to receive a stem cell transplant.

This clonotype was picked up one time. This clone may be a read error of a much larger clone one base away. The chain recombines TRBV5-1 with TRBJ1-2; D is undetermined. The CDR3 has 13 amino acids. Germline CDR1 is SGHRS and CDR2 is YFSETQ. The CDR3: CARSGSEASGYTF. CDR3 sequence (DNA): TGCGCCCGCAGCGGGTCGGAGGCATCTGGCTACACCTTC.

The rearrangement joins TRBV29-1 to TRBJ2-1, with no clear D. The CDR3 totals 16 residues. Trimming left V 5 bases short and J 0 bases short, with 17 bases between. The V gene's germline CDR1 is SQVTM and CDR2 ANQGSEA. As DNA, the CDR3 is TGCAGCGTTCCATCTCCGAGCGAGATCTCCTACAATGAGCAGTTCTTC. Its protein product is CSVPSPSEISYNEQFF.

This clonotype was recorded many times. The V call is TRBV28, the J call TRBJ1-1, with D maybe TRBD1 (5 bases). Trimming took 3 bases from V and 1 from J, leaving 12 bases between them. This CDR3 comprises 15 residues. CDR1 MDHEN and CDR2 SYDVKM come from the germline V gene. Here the CDR3 reads CASSFPGLGNTEAFF. Here the CDR3 DNA reads TGTGCCAGCAGTTTCCCGGGACTGGGGAACACTGAAGCTTTCTTT.

The rearrangement links TRBV7-2 to TRBJ2-1, with 7 bases fitting TRBD2. The CDR3 spans 14 residues. CDR1 and CDR2 (germline): SGHTA, FQGNSA. V lost 1 base, J lost 8 bases, and 5 bases stayed unmatched. CDR3 coding DNA: TGTGCCAGCAGCTTAGGGGGGAGGGGCTATGAGCAGTTCTTC. This codes for CASSLGGRGYEQFF. Variable domain in full (rest from reference TRBV7-2 and TRBJ2-1): GAGVSQSPSNKVTEKGKDVELRCDPISGHTALYWYRQSLGQGLEFLIYFQGNSAPDKSGLPSDRFSAERTGGSVSTLTIQRTQQEDSAVYLCASSLGGRGYEQFFGPGTRLTVL.

This clonotype was detected ten times or more. This chain connects TRBV20-1 to TRBJ2-7; 8 nucleotides match TRBD2. The CDR3 length is 14 residues. The germline V gene has CDR1 DFQATT and CDR2 SNEGSKA (reference sequence). With 3 bases clipped from V and 6 bases from J, the junction kept 10 bases outside the gene matches. CDR3 nucleotides: TGCAGTGCTAGCTTGGCGGGAGGCGGGGTCGAGCAGTACTTC. The encoded protein is CSASLAGGGVEQYF.

This clonotype was observed many times. The CDR3 DNA sequence: TGTGCCAGCTCACGAGGGATCCAAGAGACCCAGTACTTC. Amino acid sequence: CASSRGIQETQYF. V is TRBV18 and J is TRBJ2-5, with D maybe TRBD2 (5 bases). Germline-derived CDR1 and CDR2 are KGHSH and LQKENI. V lost 4 bases, J lost 1 base, and 7 bases lay in between. The CDR3 totals 13 residues.

The sample holds many counts of this clonotype. The CDR3 here is CASSPVGNIQYF. CDR3 DNA sequence: TGTGCCAGCAGCCCTGTCGGAAACATTCAGTACTTC. The chain links TRBV12-3 or TRBV12-4 to TRBJ2-4, with D unresolved. The CDR3 covers 12 residues. Trimming removed 6 bases at V and 6 bases at J, with 9 bases between.

This clonotype occurred many times. The chain carries TRBV10-3 and TRBJ2-3; D is uncertain. Germline CDR1 is ENHRY and CDR2 is SYGVKD. The V end was cut by 3 bases, the J end by 0 bases, with 10 bases between. The CDR3 is 15 amino acids. DNA of the CDR3: TGTGCCATCAGTGAAGGTCGGCCTAGCACAGATACGCAGTATTTT. Its translation: CAISEGRPSTDTQYF.

This sequence joins TRBV6-5 and TRBJ1-5; the match to TRBD1 covers 7 bases. CDR1 and CDR2 (germline): MNHEY, SVGAGI. Trimming at V came to 0 bases and at J to 5 bases, leaving 4 bases not matched to a gene. The CDR3 is 15 residues long. The CDR3 DNA reads TGTGCCAGCAGTTACTCAGGGGGCGGGGATCAGCCCCAGCATTTT. Its translation is CASSYSGGGDQPQHF.

At least ten counts were recorded for this clonotype. The genes are TRBV6-2 or TRBV6-3 and TRBJ2-1; TRBD2 agrees at 7 bases. The J segment lost 0 bases and the V segment lost 4 bases, leaving 6 bases of the junction unmatched. Germline V CDR1 and CDR2: MNHEY, SVGEGT. There are 16 residues in the CDR3. The CDR3 sequence is CASSFRPGGSYNEQFF. The CDR3 DNA reads TGTGCCAGCAGTTTCCGCCCGGGAGGCTCCTACAATGAGCAGTTCTTC.

This clonotype was observed many times. The chain carries TRBV6-1 and TRBJ2-7; possibly TRBD1 for D (5 bases). The CDR3 is 17 residues long. Germline V CDR1 and CDR2: MNHNS, SASEGT. The ends were cut back, 8 bases at V and 2 bases at J, with 25 bases in the middle. In DNA, the CDR3 is TGTGCCAGCTATAACGGACCCGGTCGCAGGGTTACCTACGAGCAGTACTTC. This encodes CASYNGPGRRVTYEQYF.

This clonotype was picked up many times. V and J are TRBV20-1 and TRBJ2-2; D gene ambiguous. Germline loops: CDR1 DFQATT, CDR2 SNEGSKA (reference sequence). V dropped 6 bases and J dropped 6 bases, with 20 bases sitting between them. CDR3 length: 15 residues. The CDR3 here is CSAGLITSFSGELFF. CDR3 nucleotides: TGCAGTGCGGGTCTGATTACCAGCTTCTCCGGGGAGCTGTTTTTT.

This clonotype was counted many times. The V gene is TRBV3-1, the J gene TRBJ2-7, with 9 nucleotides matching TRBD2. J lost 3 bases, V lost 3 bases, and 6 bases had no gene match. Germline V lookup: CDR1 LGHDT, CDR2 YNNKEL (reference sequence). This CDR3 is built from 15 residues. CDR3 sequence: CASSQGLAIVYEQYF. In DNA form, the CDR3 reads TGTGCCAGCAGCCAGGGACTAGCCATAGTCTACGAGCAGTACTTC.

This clonotype was observed many times. The V gene is TRBV20-1, the J gene TRBJ2-7; TRBD2 matches at 8 bases. This CDR3 comprises 15 residues. Germline V gene data show CDR1 as DFQATT and CDR2 as SNEGSKA (reference sequence). V lost 3 bases, J lost 4 bases, and 11 bases stayed unmatched. The CDR3 spells CSARGRSGSEYEQYF. DNA for the CDR3: TGCAGTGCTAGGGGGCGAAGCGGGAGTGAATACGAGCAGTACTTC.

This clonotype was seen repeatedly, ten times or more. The CDR3 nucleotides read TGCAGTGCTAAGTTAGGGATCGCCTATAATTCACCCCTCCACTTT. Amino acid sequence: CSAKLGIAYNSPLHF. The rearrangement joins TRBV20-1 to TRBJ1-6; no clear D. V was clipped by 4 bases and J by 2 bases, with 12 bases between them. Germline V gene data show CDR1 as DFQATT and CDR2 as SNEGSKA (reference sequence). The CDR3 is made up of 15 amino acids.

This clonotype was seen at least ten times. CDR3 DNA sequence: TGCAGTGCTTACCGGGACAGACTAGCCAAAAACATTCAGTACTTC. The encoded protein is CSAYRDRLAKNIQYF. The genes are TRBV20-1 and TRBJ2-4; 7 bases fit TRBD1. With 5 bases clipped from V and 0 bases from J, the junction kept 7 bases outside the gene matches. Germline V lookup: CDR1 DFQATT, CDR2 SNEGSKA (reference sequence). The CDR3 runs 15 residues.

This clonotype has a handful of counts. The rearrangement links TRBV6-5 to TRBJ1-6; the D gene is possibly TRBD1 (6 bases). This CDR3 spans 13 amino acids. Trimming removed 6 bases from V and 9 bases from J, with 12 bases in between. CDR1 and CDR2 (germline): MNHEY, SVGAGI. This CDR3 reads CASSYREGSPLHF. The CDR3 DNA reads TGTGCCAGCAGCTACAGGGAGGGTTCACCCCTCCACTTT.